The sequence of this T cell receptor beta chain was determined in a study of cytotoxic CD8 clonotypes in ibrutinib-treated CLL. The wider study: Following a median approximately 12 months of treatment, with a range of 6 to 36, response samples were taken.

Study-wide points: Treatment saw public clonotypes, which were uncommon, either contract or stay stable. Starting clonality was above that of age-matched healthy donors and tracked circulating CD8+ T-cell counts. Clonality went up at the time of ibrutinib response, stayed stable in sustained remission, and later dropped back toward its baseline level at progression.

As for this clone: Its antigen is still unknown.

Germline CDR1 and CDR2: MNHEY and SMNVEV (reference sequence). The CDR3 totals 15 residues. Losses at the gene ends were 4 bases for V and 1 base for J; bases not matched to a gene: 4. The method was immunoSEQ multiplex PCR; TCRdb's version includes in-frame clones alone and lacks a portion of them. Among approximately 320,000 clones listed, over 55% were seen once. The receptor comes from a human donor with chronic lymphocytic leukemia. The gene calls are TRBV27 and TRBJ2-4; 7 nucleotides match TRBD2. Sequencing used PBMCs, obtained after 36 months of ibrutinib treatment. This CDR3 is CASSWAGVAKNIQYF. The CDR3 coding sequence is TGTGCCAGCAGTTGGGCGGGAGTGGCCAAAAACATTCAGTACTTC.